The 18 T cell receptor beta chains below all came from one sample that was sequenced in a study of prognosis after radiotherapy for stage I lung cancer. Amplification of the TCR beta CDR3 (from genomic DNA) was done by two-round multiplex PCR. Every TRBV and TRBJ gene had its own specific primer in first-round PCR. MiXCR was run by TCRdb on the multiplex PCR reads, yielding one entry per CDR3 protein. This table holds approximately 20,000 distinct CDR3 sequences, approximately 25% found once. The starting material was PBMCs, obtained before or after stereotactic body radiation therapy (not recorded which). The receptors here all came from a donor over 45 with non-small cell lung cancer.

The sample holds many counts of this clonotype. V and J are TRBV20-1 and TRBJ2-7; 9 bases map to TRBD2. This CDR3 contains 16 residues. The trim removed 6 bases at V and 4 bases at J, leaving 16 bases unmatched. The germline V gene encodes CDR1 DFQATT and CDR2 SNEGSKA (reference sequence). The CDR3 DNA reads TGCAGTGCCACCGGGGACTCTAGCGGGGAGGGGTACGAGCAGTACTTC. This codes for CSATGDSSGEGYEQYF.

This clonotype has a count of ten or more. The chain joins TRBV2 to TRBJ1-5; weak D call: TRBD1 (5 bases). Trimming cost V 4 bases and J 9 bases, with 13 bases left between them. The CDR3 is 13 amino acids. The germline CDR1 and CDR2 sequences are SNHLY and FYNNEI. CDR3 nucleotides: TGTGCCAGCAGTGCCGGGGGACGGGTGCCCCAGCATTTT. Protein product: CASSAGGRVPQHF.

The table lists this clonotype with many counts. The gene calls are TRBV18 and TRBJ1-1, with 7 bases identical to TRBD1. This CDR3 comprises 14 residues. Looked up from germline, CDR1 is KGHSH and CDR2 is LQKENI. V lost 0 bases to trimming and J lost 3 bases; unmatched junction nucleotides: 1. CDR3 in DNA: TGTGCCAGCTCACCACCTACAGGGGACACTGAAGCTTTCTTT. Translated, it gives CASSPPTGDTEAFF. The full variable domain, in which reference TRBV18 and TRBJ1-1 provide the parts outside the CDR3, is NAGVMQNPRHLVRRRGQEARLRCSPMKGHSHVYWYRQLPEEGLKFMVYLQKENIIDESGMPKERFSAEFPKEGPSILRIQQVVRGDSAAYFCASSPPTGDTEAFFGQGTRLTVV.

This clonotype was counted a few times. Germline and junction disagree at one end, which may indicate a read error. CDR3 sequence: CASQLGQGWTGGLFF. The CDR3 nucleotides read TGTGCCAGCCAGCTCGGACAGGGGTGGACCGGGGGGCTGTTTTTT. This chain connects TRBV7-2 to TRBJ2-2, with TRBD1 identical over 9 bases. The CDR3 covers 15 residues. The germline CDR1 and CDR2 sequences are SGHTA and FQGNSA.

This clonotype occurred many times. The chain has TRBV6-2 or TRBV6-3 and TRBJ2-7, with 10 nucleotides matching TRBD2. CDR3 length: 15 residues. Germline trimming cut 0 bases from V and 4 bases from J; bases unmatched to any gene: 3. Germline loops: CDR1 MNHEY, CDR2 SVGEGT. The CDR3 here is CASSYSASGGYEQYF. The CDR3 coding sequence is TGTGCCAGCAGTTACTCGGCTAGCGGGGGATACGAGCAGTACTTC.

At least ten counts were recorded for this clonotype. The genes are TRBV6-1 and TRBJ1-4; 9 nucleotides align to TRBD1. CDR3 length: 13 amino acids. Germline V lookup: CDR1 MNHNS, CDR2 SASEGT. After removal of 9 bases from V and 7 bases from J, the junction contained 6 bases not matched to a gene. The CDR3 here is CASRQGVAEKLFF. CDR3 sequence (DNA): TGTGCCAGTAGACAGGGGGTTGCTGAAAAACTGTTTTTT.

The chain carries TRBV2 and TRBJ1-5; the D is unclear. The CDR3 runs to 14 residues. The germline V gene has CDR1 SNHLY and CDR2 FYNNEI. Trimming left V 3 bases short and J 3 bases short, with 9 bases between. DNA for the CDR3: TGTGCCAGCAGTGAGTACATTAACAATCAGCCCCAGCATTTT. Residues: CASSEYINNQPQHF.

This clonotype was counted ten times or more. The chain links TRBV12-3 or TRBV12-4 to TRBJ1-1, with D possibly TRBD1 on 6 matching bases. V lost 2 bases, J lost 4 bases, and 14 bases lay in between. The CDR3 totals 15 residues. The CDR3 DNA reads TGTGCCAGCAGTTTATTCGGGGGCGCAGGCACTGAAGCTTTCTTT. This gives the protein CASSLFGGAGTEAFF.

CDR3 DNA sequence: TGTGCCAGCGAGATCAGGGACGGGGGATCCTACAATGAGCAGTTCTTC. This encodes CASEIRDGGSYNEQFF. The chain links TRBV2 to TRBJ2-1, with D possibly matching TRBD2 (6 bases). The CDR3 contains 16 residues. Germline CDR1 SNHLY, CDR2 FYNNEI. V gave up 8 bases and J gave up 1 base, with 18 bases separating them.

The table lists this clonotype with many counts. It may be a read error: a sequence one base away is much more abundant. J is TRBJ2-7 and V is TRBV30, with unresolved D. The CDR3 has 11 residues. Germline CDR1 GTSNPN, CDR2 SVGIG (reference sequence). Written as DNA, the CDR3 is TGTGCCTGGAGTGGACCATACGGGCAGTACTTC. Translated: CAWSGPYGQYF.

This clonotype was recorded at least ten times. V usage is TRBV4-2 and J usage is TRBJ2-7; 13 positions match TRBD2. In germline, CDR1 is LGHNA, CDR2 YNFKEQ. Trimming at V came to 3 bases and at J to 2 bases, leaving 4 bases not matched to a gene. CDR3 length: 16 amino acids. CDR3 nucleotide sequence: TGTGCCAGCAGCCAGGGACTAGCGGGAACCACCTACGAGCAGTACTTC. The encoded protein is CASSQGLAGTTYEQYF.

Turning to this clonotype: A read error is likely here: a far larger clone is one base away. The rearrangement joins TRBV6-6 to TRBJ2-7, with D perhaps matching TRBD1 (5 bases). The CDR3 is made up of 15 amino acids. The V gene's germline CDR1 is MNHNY and CDR2 SVGAGI (reference sequence). For the CDR3, the DNA is TGTTCCAGCAGTTACTCGCAGGGTGGGGACTACGAGCAGTACTTC. It codes for CSSSYSQGGDYEQYF.

This clonotype was seen ten or more times. The V gene is TRBV19, the J gene TRBJ1-1; 8 nucleotides match TRBD1. This CDR3 has 15 amino acids. Trimming removed 6 bases from V and 0 bases from J; junction bases left unmatched: 6. CDR1 and CDR2 from the germline V gene are LNHDA and SQIVND (reference sequence). CDR3 sequence reads: CASSPRGQVNTEAFF. The CDR3 coding sequence is TGTGCCAGTAGCCCCAGGGGGCAGGTGAACACTGAAGCTTTCTTT.

This clonotype is medium-sized (0.01 to 0.1%) in the sample. This sequence joins TRBV20-1 and TRBJ2-2, with D possibly matching TRBD1 (6 bases). The CDR3 sequence is 13 residues long. Germline lookup yields CDR1 DFQATT and CDR2 SNEGSKA (reference sequence). Between the trimmed V and J ends, which lost 3 bases and 5 bases, there was a span of 10 bases. CDR3 in DNA: TGCAGTGCTAGGGCGGACAGAACCGGGGAGCTGTTTTTT. Translating it yields CSARADRTGELFF.

This clonotype was detected once. This probably arose from a read error, given a far larger clone one base away. This rearrangement joins TRBV14 to TRBJ2-7; 7 nucleotides agree with TRBD2. The J call may be mistaken, given a closer DNA end match to TRBJ2-5. The CDR3 length is 19 residues. CDR1 and CDR2 (germline): SGHDN, FVKESK. CDR3 coding DNA: TGTGCCAGCAGCCAAGAACATAACGGGAGGAATACTCGAACAGAGACCCAGTACTTC. It is translated as CASSQEHNGRNTRTETQYF.

The CDR3: CASSGTGGPVEQYF. The CDR3 region has the DNA TGTGCCAGCAGCGGGACAGGGGGTCCTGTCGAGCAGTACTTC. The J gene is TRBJ2-7, the V gene TRBV7-9; the match to TRBD1 covers 11 bases. V shed 5 bases, J shed 6 bases, and the junction held 6 bases outside the gene matches. The CDR3 has 14 amino acids. Germline loops: CDR1 SEHNR, CDR2 FQNEAQ (reference sequence).

This clonotype was recorded many times. The rearrangement joins TRBV19 to TRBJ1-1; 11 bases match TRBD1. The V segment lost 1 base and the J segment 10 bases; nucleotides outside the gene matches: 11. The CDR3 is made up of 16 amino acids. Germline values: CDR1 LNHDA, CDR2 SQIVND (reference sequence). As DNA, the CDR3 is TGTGCCAGTAGTATAGCCGCCGGGACAGGGGGTCGGGGAGCTTTCTTT. Amino acid sequence: CASSIAAGTGGRGAFF.

At least ten counts were recorded for this clonotype. The chain carries TRBV20-1 and TRBJ2-1; D remains unclear. The V gene's germline CDR1 is DFQATT and CDR2 SNEGSKA (reference sequence). V was clipped by 3 bases and J by 5 bases, with 8 bases between them. CDR3 size: 12 residues. CDR3 sequence: CSASSGDNEQFF. The CDR3 DNA follows: TGCAGTGCTAGCTCTGGGGACAATGAGCAGTTCTTC.